This entry describes one TCR beta chain. This sequence may be a read error, since a much larger clone differs from it by one base. This sample stems from a study of T cells after yellow fever vaccination. Germline V CDR1 and CDR2: SGHTA, FQGNSA. The V and J ends lost 6 bases and 3 bases, in that order; junction bases with no gene match: 10. The CDR3 covers 15 residues. Each CDR3 protein gets one entry after TCRdb re-called the 5' RACE reads with MiXCR. The data show approximately 150,000 distinct CDR3 sequences, over 7% seen once. The J gene is TRBJ2-7, the V gene TRBV7-2; 8 nucleotides match TRBD1. Sequencing was performed on CD4+ T cells sorted from PBMCs, taken 5 days after the yellow fever booster vaccination. The sequence came from a man in his thirties or forties who received the YFV17D yellow fever vaccine. The chain's CDR3 is CASRSAGGGFYEQYF. The DNA for the CDR3 is TGTGCCAGCAGATCAGCAGGGGGCGGGTTCTACGAGCAGTACTTC.